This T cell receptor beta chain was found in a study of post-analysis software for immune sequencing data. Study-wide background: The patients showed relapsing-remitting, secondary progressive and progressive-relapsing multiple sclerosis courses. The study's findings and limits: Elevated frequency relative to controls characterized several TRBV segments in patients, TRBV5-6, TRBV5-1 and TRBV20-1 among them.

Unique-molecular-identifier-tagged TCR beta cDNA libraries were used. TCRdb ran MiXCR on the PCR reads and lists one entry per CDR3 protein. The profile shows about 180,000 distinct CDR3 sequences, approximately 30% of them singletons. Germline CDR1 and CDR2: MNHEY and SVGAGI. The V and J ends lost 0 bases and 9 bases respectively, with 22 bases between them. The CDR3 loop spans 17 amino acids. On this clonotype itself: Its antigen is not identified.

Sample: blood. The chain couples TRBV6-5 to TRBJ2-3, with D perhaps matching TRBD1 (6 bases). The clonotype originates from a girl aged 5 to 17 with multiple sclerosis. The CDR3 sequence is CASSYSSRRGPTTTQYF. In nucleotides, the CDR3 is TGTGCCAGCAGTTACTCTAGCCGCAGGGGCCCTACCACCACGCAGTATTTT.